The rows below give T cell receptor beta chains drawn from one sample of a study of blood T cell repertoires in COVID-19. The protocol was immunoSEQ multiplex PCR, while the TCRdb copy is restricted to in-frame clones and leaves out a portion. The sample contains about 120,000 clones, 80% to 90% of which appear only once. Sequencing used peripheral blood. Receptor source: a man in his forties with acute or convalescent COVID-19. CDR3s include the opening cysteine and the closing phenylalanine or tryptophan. D genes are given only for firm matches. The listing skips clone size in some rows; elsewhere it reads once, few, many or a size class.

16	.	TRBV7-3	TRBJ2-1	TRBD1	TGTGCCAGCAGCCCCGGACAGGGCCTACGTATCAATGAGCAGTTCTTC	CASSPGQGLRINEQFF
14	once	TRBV27	TRBJ2-2	.	TGTGCCAGCAGTTTATCCTTTCGCACCGGGGAGCTGTTTTTT	CASSLSFRTGELFF
16	.	TRBV6-2/TRBV6-3	TRBJ2-5	TRBD1	TGTGCCAGCAGTTCGCCGTTGGGACAGGGGCAAGAGACCCAGTACTTC	CASSSPLGQGQETQYF
15	.	TRBV6-5	TRBJ1-4	.	TGTGCCAGCCGCGGGCGGGGGTCGGCTAATGAAAAACTGTTTTTT	CASRGRGSANEKLFF
14	.	TRBV11-3	TRBJ1-1	.	TGTGCCAGCAGCTTAGGCGGCGTGAACACTGAAGCTTTCTTT	CASSLGGVNTEAFF
13	.	TRBV10-3	TRBJ2-5	.	TGTGCCATCAGCGCGGGGGCGAGTGAGACCCAGTACTTC	CAISAGASETQYF
15	.	TRBV5-1	TRBJ1-3	.	TGCGCCAGCAGCTTGGGTTACTTCTCTGGAAACACCATATATTTT	CASSLGYFSGNTIYF
14	.	TRBV7-9	TRBJ1-4	TRBD1	TGTGCCAGCAGCTCCGTGACAGGGTCCGGAAAACTGTTTTTT	CASSSVTGSGKLFF
13	.	TRBV11-2	TRBJ1-1	.	TGTGCCAGCAGCACCCAGGGTAACACTGAAGCTTTCTTT	CASSTQGNTEAFF
13	.	TRBV10-2	TRBJ1-5	TRBD1	TGCGCCAGCGTGGCAGGGGGTGATCAGCCCCAGCATTTT	CASVAGGDQPQHF
16	.	TRBV30	TRBJ2-2	.	TGTGCCTGGAGTCCCCGTTGGGGGGTGAACACCGGGGAGCTGTTTTTT	CAWSPRWGVNTGELFF
15	.	TRBV27	TRBJ1-5	.	TGTGCCAGCAGTTTATCCAGACAGAACAATCAGCCCCAGCATTTT	CASSLSRQNNQPQHF
14	few	TRBV6-4	TRBJ2-2	.	TGTGCCAGCAGTGCGAGCGGAGACACCGGGGAGCTGTTTTTT	CASSASGDTGELFF
14	few	TRBV5-4	TRBJ2-7	TRBD2	TGTGCCAGCAGCCGCGGGACTAGTAATTACGAGCAGTACTTC	CASSRGTSNYEQYF
18	.	TRBV18	TRBJ1-5	TRBD1	TGTGCCAGCTCGCGTTCTAGACCGGGACAGGGGAGCAATCAGCCCCAGCATTTT	CASSRSRPGQGSNQPQHF
16	.	TRBV9	TRBJ1-3	.	TGTGCCAGCAGCGAAACACCCAGGGGCGCTGGAAACACCATATATTTT	CASSETPRGAGNTIYF
16	.	TRBV27	TRBJ1-2	.	TGTGCCAGCAGTTTCGTACGGGGGGGGCAACTCTATGGCTACACCTTC	CASSFVRGGQLYGYTF
14	.	TRBV27	TRBJ1-2	.	TGTGCCGGCAGTTTAGAGGGAGGGGCAAAAGGCTACACCTTC	CAGSLEGGAKGYTF
13	.	TRBV5-6	TRBJ1-2	TRBD1	TGTGCCAGCAGCTCACAGGGGGCTCATGGCTACACCTTC	CASSSQGAHGYTF